A selection of T cell receptor beta chains follows, all from one sample in a study of OX40 agonist ivuxolimab in advanced cancers. The data were produced by immunoSEQ multiplex PCR, yet TCRdb's version contains in-frame clones alone and is incomplete. The sample lists roughly 64,000 clones; 84% were seen once. This specimen was CD4+ or CD8+ T cells sorted from blood, taken in a trial of the OX40 agonist ivuxolimab. Every receptor here comes from an adult with an advanced solid tumor such as melanoma, head and neck, liver or kidney cancer. The conserved cysteine and the conserved F or W are not part of the CDR3 here.

V gene | CDR3 protein
TRBV9 | ASSSSRDIRMNTEAF
TRBV6-6 | ASSSPETQY
TRBV7-2 | ASSLTGRGGDGYT
TRBV5-5 | ASSLLGLLTGELF
TRBV5-4 | ASSTSDRSYEQY
TRBV5-1 | ASKGQGNTEAF
TRBV28 | ASSQTGVTPLH
TRBV5-6 | ASSLGRQGVAKNIQY
TRBV7-9 | ASRNKGGYEQY
TRBV6-6 | ASRKLAANTEAF
TRBV2 | ASRDRGSADTQY
TRBV6-5 | ATKRGAVGEQY
TRBV9 | ASSVGGDPSYEQY
TRBV19 | ASSLIPTGGYT
TRBV7-6 | ASSLGLAGDTQY
TRBV4-1 | ASSQVQAGGADTQY
TRBV28 | ASSTPGPTGGEQY
TRBV6-5 | ASSYPDRDQPQH
TRBV13 | ASSLWTGTAF
TRBV29-1 | SGSDGNTEAF
TRBV4-2 | ASSPGTSGRGATGELF
TRBV9 | ASSPGGVYEQY
TRBV7-8 | ASSLGDRGEIGYT
TRBV14 | ASSQAGGWTEAF
TRBV18 | ASSGTSGYGTDTQY
TRBV2 | ASSEASGRYRGAV
TRBV28 | ASSLGQGYEQY
TRBV30 | AWSVGGGYDQPQH
TRBV5-1 | ASSRNQGNTEAF
TRBV29-1 | SVDHTGVTTEAF
TRBV10-3 | AISGLQGNYGYT
TRBV7-8 | ASSLETTYTEAF
TRBV5-5 | ASSSAGGTGGETQY
TRBV7-8 | ASRGGGGRPGEQY
TRBV19 | ASSSRQGGETQY
TRBV5-6 | ASSFSQPKETQY
TRBV5-1 | ASSLTDNTEAF
TRBV7-2 | ASSPSGGGNTGELF
TRBV5-4 | ASSFGGSGTDTQY
TRBV19 | ASSIIGDNEQF
TRBV5-6 | ASSQVVGPYEQY
TRBV25-1 | ASSAPTSGAANTGELF
TRBV5-1 | ASSFDGGNQPQH
TRBV9 | ASSASRDRATYEQY
TRBV7-9 | ASSRDFPDTQY
TRBV5-4 | ASSLGVAGGVETQY
TRBV6-5 | ASSYSRGGDQPQH
TRBV27 | ASKRTGVEQY
TRBV4-3 | ASSHRTGSSYEQY
TRBV2 | ASSWTSGGLSYNEQF
TRBV19 | ASSPTGFHTDTQY
TRBV6-6 | ASLPSGRGWTQY
TRBV5-8 | ASSFDRIAYEQY
TRBV5-1 | ASSWTGPDTEAF
TRBV25-1 | ASSELGANEKLF
TRBV7-9 | ASSLRGGLGGNTIY
TRBV7-9 | ASSLVGSEAF
TRBV6-5 | ASSYRPGTPYEQY